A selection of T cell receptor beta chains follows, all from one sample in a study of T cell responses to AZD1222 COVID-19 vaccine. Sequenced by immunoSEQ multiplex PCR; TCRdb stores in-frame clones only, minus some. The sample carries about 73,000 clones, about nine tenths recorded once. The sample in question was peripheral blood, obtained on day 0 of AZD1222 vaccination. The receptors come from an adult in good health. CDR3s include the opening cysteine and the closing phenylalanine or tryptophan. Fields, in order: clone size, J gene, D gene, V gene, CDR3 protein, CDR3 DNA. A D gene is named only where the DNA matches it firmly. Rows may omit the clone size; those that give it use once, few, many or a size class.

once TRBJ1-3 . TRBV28 CASSLVGRISGNTIYF TGTGCCAGCAGTTTAGTTGGGCGAATCTCTGGAAACACCATATATTTT
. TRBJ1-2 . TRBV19 CASKEGLNYGYTF TGTGCCAGTAAGGAGGGCTTGAACTATGGCTACACCTTC
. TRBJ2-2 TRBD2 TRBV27 CASSLVFTGGYTGELFF TGTGCCAGCAGTTTGGTGTTTACGGGAGGGTACACCGGGGAGCTGTTTTTT
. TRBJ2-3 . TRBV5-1 CASRGGPSTDTQYF TGCGCCAGCAGGGGTGGGCCTAGCACAGATACGCAGTATTTT
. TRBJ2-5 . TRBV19 CASSTDRFGETQYF TGTGCCAGTAGTACAGACAGATTTGGAGAGACCCAGTACTTC
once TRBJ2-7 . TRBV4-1 CASSQDGRAGAYEQYF TGCGCCAGCAGCCAAGATGGCAGGGCCGGGGCCTACGAGCAGTACTTC
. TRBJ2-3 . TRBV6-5 CASSRGGGPDTQYF TGTGCCAGCAGTCGAGGCGGGGGCCCAGATACGCAGTATTTT
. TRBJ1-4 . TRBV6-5 CASSSLDEKLFF TGTGCCAGCAGTTCGCTAGATGAAAAACTGTTTTTT
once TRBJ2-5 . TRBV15 CATSRARSQETQYF TGTGCCACCAGCAGAGCCCGCTCCCAAGAGACCCAGTACTTC
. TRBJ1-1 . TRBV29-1 CSVGTFMNTEAFF TGCAGCGTTGGGACTTTCATGAACACTGAAGCTTTCTTT
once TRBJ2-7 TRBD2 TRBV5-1 CASSLGTSLSYEQYF TGCGCCAGCAGCTTGGGGACTAGTCTTTCCTACGAGCAGTACTTC
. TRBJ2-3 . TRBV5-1 CASSFGGAPSTDTQYF TGCGCCAGCAGCTTCGGTGGGGCTCCTAGCACAGATACGCAGTATTTT
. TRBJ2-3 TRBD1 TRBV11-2 CASSFVGTGATDTQYF TGTGCCAGCAGCTTCGTAGGGACAGGAGCCACAGATACGCAGTATTTT
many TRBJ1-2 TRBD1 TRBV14 CASSQGGTGSGYTF TGTGCCAGCAGCCAAGGGGGGACAGGGAGCGGCTACACCTTC
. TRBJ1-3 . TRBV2 CASSEGADPGNTIYF TGTGCCAGCAGTGAAGGGGCAGACCCTGGAAACACCATATATTTT
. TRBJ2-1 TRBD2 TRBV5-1 CASSLTSGAYNEQFF TGCGCCAGCAGCTTGACTAGCGGGGCGTACAATGAGCAGTTCTTC
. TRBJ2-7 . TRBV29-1 CSVEGRGRGNEQYF TGCAGCGTTGAAGGACGGGGCAGGGGAAACGAGCAGTACTTC
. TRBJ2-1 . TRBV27 CASSLGASSYNEQFF TGTGCCAGCAGTTTAGGGGCTAGCTCCTACAATGAGCAGTTCTTC
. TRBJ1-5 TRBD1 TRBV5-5 CASNTGTGANQPQHF TGTGCCAGCAACACTGGGACAGGGGCCAATCAGCCCCAGCATTTT
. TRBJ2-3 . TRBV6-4 CASTIFGRGQFLVTDTQYF TGTGCCAGCACGATCTTCGGGAGGGGGCAGTTTCTTGTCACAGATACGCAGTATTTT
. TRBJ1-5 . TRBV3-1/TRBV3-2 CASSQGIRSQPQHF TGTGCCAGCAGCCAAGGCATCAGGAGTCAGCCCCAGCATTTT
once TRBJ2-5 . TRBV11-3 CASSLGGQGETQYF TGTGCCAGCAGCTTAGGCGGACAAGGAGAGACCCAGTACTTC
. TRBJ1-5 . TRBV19 CASSTTGMGNQPQHF TGTGCCAGTAGTACCACAGGGATGGGCAATCAGCCCCAGCATTTT
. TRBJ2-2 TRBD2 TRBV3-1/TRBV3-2 CASSLSGMNTGELFF TGTGCCAGCAGCCTTAGCGGGATGAACACCGGGGAGCTGTTTTTT
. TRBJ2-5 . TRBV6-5 CASSYRGETQYF TGTGCCAGCAGTTACCGGGGAGAGACCCAGTACTTC
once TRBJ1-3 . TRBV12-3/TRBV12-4 CASSSTGNTIYF TGTGCCAGCAGTTCCACGGGAAACACCATATATTTT
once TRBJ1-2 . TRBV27 CASSFGANYGYTF TGTGCCAGCAGTTTCGGGGCGAACTATGGCTACACCTTC
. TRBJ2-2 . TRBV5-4 CASSLGGTGELFF TGTGCCAGCAGTCTGGGGGGCACCGGGGAGCTGTTTTTT
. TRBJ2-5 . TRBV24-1 CATSDRTGQETQYF TGTGCCACCAGTGATCGAACAGGGCAAGAGACCCAGTACTTC
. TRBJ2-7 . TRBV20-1 CSARDLEQYF TGCAGTGCTAGAGATCTCGAGCAGTACTTC
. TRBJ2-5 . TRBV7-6 CASSPYGETQYF TGTGCCAGCAGCCCTTACGGAGAGACCCAGTACTTC
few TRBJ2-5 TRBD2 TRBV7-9 CASSLEGTSGKETQYF TGTGCCAGCAGCTTAGAGGGGACTAGCGGGAAAGAGACCCAGTACTTC
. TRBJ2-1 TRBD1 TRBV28 CASSLGTGKSNEQFF TGTGCCAGCAGTCTGGGGACAGGGAAGAGTAATGAGCAGTTCTTC
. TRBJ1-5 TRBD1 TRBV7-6 CASSSGTGRGQPQHF TGTGCCAGCAGCTCCGGGACAGGAAGAGGACAGCCCCAGCATTTT
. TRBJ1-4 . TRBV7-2 CASSLRQPRLGEKLFF TGTGCCAGCAGCTTACGACAGCCCAGGTTAGGGGAAAAACTGTTTTTT
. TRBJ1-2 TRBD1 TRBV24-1 CATSGTGRSRGYTF TGTGCCACCAGTGGGACAGGGCGCAGTAGAGGCTACACCTTC
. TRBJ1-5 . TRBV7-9 CASSLAVSNQPQHF TGTGCCAGCAGCTTAGCGGTTAGCAATCAGCCCCAGCATTTT
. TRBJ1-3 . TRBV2 CASSELGGAGNTIYF TGTGCCAGCAGTGAATTGGGAGGGGCTGGAAACACCATATATTTT
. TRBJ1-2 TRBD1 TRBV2 CASSGSFDRVEGYTF TGTGCCAGCAGCGGCTCATTCGACAGGGTGGAAGGCTACACCTTC
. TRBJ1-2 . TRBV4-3 CASSQDGQGNGYTF TGCGCCAGCAGCCAAGATGGGCAGGGGAATGGCTACACCTTC
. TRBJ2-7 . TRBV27 CASSLEGGNEQYF TGTGCCAGCAGTTTAGAGGGGGGGAACGAGCAGTACTTC
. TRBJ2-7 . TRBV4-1 CASSQDTGSGGAYEQYF TGCGCCAGCAGCCAAGATACCGGGTCAGGAGGAGCCTACGAGCAGTACTTC
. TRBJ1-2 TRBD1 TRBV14 CASSQQTGSKGGYTF TGTGCCAGCAGCCAACAGACAGGGAGTAAGGGGGGCTACACCTTC
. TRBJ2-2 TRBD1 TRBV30 CAWQQGARTGELFF TGTGCCTGGCAACAGGGGGCGCGCACCGGGGAGCTGTTTTTT
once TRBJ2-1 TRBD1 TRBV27 CASQGEEQFF TGTGCCAGCCAGGGGGAAGAGCAGTTCTTC
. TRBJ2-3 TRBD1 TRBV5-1 CARRTAVGQALSDTQYF TGCGCCAGGAGGACGGCCGTGGGACAGGCATTATCAGATACGCAGTATTTT
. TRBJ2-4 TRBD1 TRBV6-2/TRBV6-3 CASSYDRGIKNIQYF TGTGCCAGCAGTTACGACAGGGGGATTAAAAACATTCAGTACTTC
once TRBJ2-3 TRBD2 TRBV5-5 CASSLAGGASGGGNTQYF TGTGCCAGCAGCTTGGCCGGTGGCGCCAGCGGGGGGGGTAATACGCAGTATTTT
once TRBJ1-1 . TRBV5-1 CASSLGGAKNTEAFF TGCGCCAGCAGCTTGGGCGGTGCCAAGAACACTGAAGCTTTCTTT
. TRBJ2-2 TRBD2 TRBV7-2 CASRGLAGNTGELFF TGTGCCAGCAGGGGACTAGCGGGGAACACCGGGGAGCTGTTTTTT
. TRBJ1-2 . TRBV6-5 CASSLNSVGYGYTF TGTGCCAGCAGTTTGAACAGTGTGGGTTATGGCTACACCTTC
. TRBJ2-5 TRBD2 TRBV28 CASTTPGLAGARTQYF TGTGCCAGCACCACCCCCGGACTAGCGGGGGCCCGGACCCAGTACTTC
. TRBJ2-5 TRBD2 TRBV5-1 CASSPDALAEQETQYF TGCGCCAGCAGCCCGGACGCACTAGCGGAACAAGAGACCCAGTACTTC
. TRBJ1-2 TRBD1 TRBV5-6 CASSLGRRGPGGYTF TGTGCCAGCAGCTTGGGCCGCAGGGGGCCGGGTGGCTACACCTTC
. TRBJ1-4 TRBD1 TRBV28 CASSSDRQLFF TGTGCCAGCAGTTCGGACAGGCAACTGTTTTTT
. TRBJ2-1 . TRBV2 CASSEGPSGEQFF TGTGCCAGCAGTGAAGGTCCAAGCGGTGAGCAGTTCTTC
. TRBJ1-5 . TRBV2 CASSPGSNQPQHF TGTGCCAGCAGTCCAGGCAGCAATCAGCCCCAGCATTTT
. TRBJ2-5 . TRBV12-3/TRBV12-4 CASSLGQGQYF TGTGCCAGCAGTTTAGGCCAGGGGCAGTACTTC
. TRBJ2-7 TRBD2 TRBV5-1 CASSLVAGESYEQYF TGCGCCAGCAGCTTGGTAGCGGGGGAGTCCTACGAGCAGTACTTC